The 13 T cell receptor beta chains in this list originate from one sample, sequenced in a study of blood T cell repertoires in COVID-19. Sequenced by immunoSEQ multiplex PCR; TCRdb stores in-frame clones only, minus some. Of almost 95,000 clones listed, around 81% are singletons. The sample taken for sequencing was peripheral blood. The receptors shown here come from a man aged 55 to 69 with acute or convalescent COVID-19.

The chain combines TRBV6-5 with TRBJ2-1, with 11 bases that match TRBD1. The CDR3 sequence is 14 residues long. Germline CDR1 MNHEY, CDR2 SVGAGI. V lost 6 bases, J lost 7 bases, and 5 bases stayed unmatched. This CDR3 reads CASRWTGGTNEQFF. Written as DNA, the CDR3 is TGTGCCAGCAGGTGGACAGGGGGCACGAATGAGCAGTTCTTC.

The chain has TRBV2 and TRBJ2-3, with TRBD2 identical over 14 bases. Germline lookup yields CDR1 SNHLY and CDR2 FYNNEI. V gave up 4 bases and J gave up 1 base; unmatched junction bases: 1. The CDR3 length is 16 residues. The CDR3 loop reads CASSGGLAGGTDTQYF. The DNA of the CDR3 is TGTGCCAGCAGTGGGGGACTAGCGGGGGGCACAGATACGCAGTATTTT.

This rearrangement joins TRBV10-3 to TRBJ2-1, with TRBD2 matching over 9 bases. The CDR3 runs to 13 residues. From germline, CDR1 is ENHRY and CDR2 SYGVKD. Germline trimming cut 9 bases from V and 4 bases from J; bases unmatched to any gene: 4. The CDR3 is CAILAGDYNEQFF. The CDR3, as DNA: TGTGCCATACTAGCGGGCGATTACAATGAGCAGTTCTTC.

The rearrangement links TRBV11-2 to TRBJ2-3, with D possibly matching TRBD1 (6 bases). The CDR3 loop spans 13 amino acids. V lost 2 bases and J 5 bases, leaving 8 bases between the germline ends. In germline, CDR1 is SGHAT, CDR2 FQNNGV. The CDR3, as DNA: TGTGCCAGCAGCTTATGGACAGTAGATACGCAGTATTTT. Its protein product is CASSLWTVDTQYF.

This chain links TRBV19 with TRBJ1-6; tentatively, D is TRBD1 (5 bases). CDR3 size: 13 residues. Germline V gene sequence: CDR1 LNHDA, CDR2 SQIVND (reference sequence). V was cut by 3 bases and J by 10 bases, with 10 bases left in between. The CDR3 sequence is CASSIGGGSPLHF. CDR3 sequence (DNA): TGTGCCAGTAGTATCGGGGGGGGGTCACCCCTCCACTTT.

V is TRBV5-6 and J is TRBJ1-6; 7 bases map to TRBD1. Germline trimming cut 4 bases from V and 7 bases from J; bases unmatched to any gene: 8. The CDR3 length is 15 residues. Germline lookup yields CDR1 SGHDT and CDR2 YYEEEE. CDR3 coding DNA: TGTGCCAGCAGCCTACTCGACAGGGACAATTCACCCCTCCACTTT. This codes for CASSLLDRDNSPLHF.

The chain combines TRBV4-1 with TRBJ1-5; D gene ambiguous. Trimming left V 3 bases short and J 0 bases short, with 18 bases between. The CDR3 is made up of 18 amino acids. The germline V gene has CDR1 MGHRA and CDR2 YSYEKL. The CDR3 loop is CASSQQPPRAYSNQPQHF. CDR3 in DNA: TGCGCCAGCAGCCAGCAACCCCCACGTGCCTATAGCAATCAGCCCCAGCATTTT.

This rearrangement joins TRBV3-1 (or the pseudogene TRBV3-2) to TRBJ1-1; D may be TRBD1 (6 bases). CDR1 and CDR2 from the germline V gene are LGHDT and YNNKEL (reference sequence). The CDR3 has 15 amino acids. V was clipped by 1 base and J by 4 bases, with 13 bases between them. CDR3 in DNA: TGTGCCAGCAGCCAAGCAAGCGGGGGCGGCACTGAAGCTTTCTTT. It yields the protein CASSQASGGGTEAFF.

The chain recombines TRBV5-6 with TRBJ2-7, with D maybe TRBD2 (7 bases). Between the trimmed V and J ends, which lost 4 bases and 6 bases, there was a span of 14 bases. Per the germline V gene, CDR1 is SGHDT and CDR2 is YYEEEE. This CDR3 is built from 13 residues. CDR3 in DNA: TGTGCCAGCAGCACGCGGCGGGGGCGCGAGCAGTACTTC. Protein sequence: CASSTRRGREQYF.

The table lists this clone with a count of one. The gene calls are TRBV29-1 and TRBJ1-5; a weak D match, TRBD1 (6 bases). In germline, CDR1 is SQVTM, CDR2 ANQGSEA. The CDR3 covers 13 residues. V lost 4 bases, J lost 4 bases, and 11 bases lay in between. The CDR3 region is CSVGTETNQPQHF. The CDR3 DNA is TGCAGCGTTGGGACAGAAACTAATCAGCCCCAGCATTTT.

V gene TRBV24-1 combines with J gene TRBJ1-2; D is perhaps TRBD1 (6 bases). The V gene's germline CDR1 is KGHDR and CDR2 SFDVKD. The V end was cut by 2 bases, the J end by 7 bases, with 13 bases between. CDR3 length: 14 amino acids. CDR3 bases: TGTGCCACCAGTGATTCGAGTTTCAGGGGTGGCTACACCTTC. Amino acid sequence: CATSDSSFRGGYTF.

J is TRBJ2-7 and V is TRBV7-8; 7 nucleotides agree with TRBD1. The V gene's germline CDR1 is SGHVS and CDR2 FQNEAQ. This CDR3 spans 17 amino acids. V gave up 3 bases and J gave up 0 bases; unmatched junction bases: 11. The CDR3 spells CASSFGLGTEPSYEQYF. In DNA form, the CDR3 reads TGTGCCAGCAGCTTTGGCCTAGGGACAGAACCCTCCTACGAGCAGTACTTC.

This clone was recorded once. V is TRBV12-3 or TRBV12-4 and J is TRBJ1-1; D is undetermined. Trimming shortened V by 5 bases and J by 5 bases, and 6 bases separated the two germline ends. This CDR3 is built from 11 residues. In nucleotides, the CDR3 is TGTGCCAGCAGTCTTTATACTGAAGCTTTCTTT. Its protein product is CASSLYTEAFF.